This T cell receptor beta chain was profiled in a study of blood T cell repertoires in COVID-19. Study overall: The origin of the acute and convalescent COVID-19 samples was the United States, Italy and Spain.

Germline values: CDR1 MDHEN, CDR2 SYDVKM. Unmatched junction bases numbered 10, after V lost 3 bases and J lost 3 bases. The CDR3 covers 17 residues. Seattle's cohort entered during active infection and was followed longitudinally. Original data processing: By means of reference gene primer amplification, nucleated cell counts were estimated. Repertoires were generated with immunoSEQ multiplex PCR, while TCRdb's copy carries only in-frame clones and drops some. V and J calls and clone size are copied from that table; D and trimming were computed from the DNA. The repertoire consists of 90,000 to 100,000 clones, with roughly 90% occurring once and the leading ten covering about 4.9%.

This sequence joins TRBV28 and TRBJ1-4, with TRBD1 matching 7 bases. The sequenced sample was peripheral blood. The sequence derives from a man aged 55 to 70 with COVID-19, enrolled during active disease. Here the CDR3 DNA reads TGTGCCAGCAGTTTTATTGGCAGGGGGTGGGCTAATGAAAAACTGTTTTTT. It is translated as CASSFIGRGWANEKLFF.